This TCR beta chain emerged from a study of breast tumors, draining lymph nodes, adjacent tissues. Samples came from axillary lymph nodes draining the breast cancer. TCRdb re-called the multiplex PCR reads through MiXCR, storing one row per CDR3 protein. The sample lists some 120,000 distinct CDR3 sequences; 20% were seen once. This clonotype was seen many times. Its antigen is unknown. General study findings and limits: The lymph node origin of tumor T cells was framed as consistent with a hypothesis, not demonstrated. Tumor TCR diversity was below lymph nodes but above nontumor tissue. Data fit most tumor T cells coming from lymph node, expanding in tumor.

The sample was axillary lymph node tissue. The sequence came from a female donor with breast cancer. Some clones in this sample may be carry-over from other donors' samples.

The chain's CDR3 is CASSPQGLSNQPQHF. The CDR3 DNA is TGTGCCAGCAGCCCACAGGGGCTTAGCAATCAGCCCCAGCATTTT. This rearrangement joins TRBV11-2 to TRBJ1-5; 7 nucleotides match TRBD1. The CDR3 contains 15 residues. Germline V gives CDR1 SGHAT, CDR2 FQNNGV. The ends lost 5 bases at V and 0 bases at J; junction bases unmatched: 4.